The 23 T cell receptor beta chains reported below all come from one sample, sequenced in a study of blood T cell repertoires in COVID-19. TCRdb's copy holds only in-frame clones and misses some; the assay was immunoSEQ multiplex PCR. Of 95,000 to 110,000 clones in the sample, about 91% are singletons; the top ten hold around 6.5%. The material sequenced was peripheral blood. These receptors originate from a middle-aged man with active or convalescent COVID-19.

The gene calls are TRBV6-1 and TRBJ1-6; D possibly corresponds to TRBD1 (5 bases). Trimming cost V 2 bases and J 6 bases, with 17 bases left between them. CDR3 length: 17 amino acids. Germline CDR1 reads MNHNS; CDR2 reads SASEGT. The chain's CDR3 is CASSERGRAGGNSPLHF. CDR3 DNA sequence: TGTGCCAGCAGTGAAAGGGGCAGGGCTGGTGGTAATTCACCCCTCCACTTT.

This chain connects TRBV14 to TRBJ1-2; 8 bases map to TRBD1. The CDR3 totals 13 residues. Trimming removed 2 bases from V and 7 bases from J; junction bases left unmatched: 3. Germline CDR1 is SGHDN and CDR2 is FVKESK. The CDR3 loop reads CASSQRTGFGYTF. The CDR3 DNA reads TGTGCCAGCAGCCAAAGGACAGGGTTTGGCTACACCTTC.

This sequence joins TRBV5-5 and TRBJ1-4, with D possibly matching TRBD1 (5 bases). CDR1 and CDR2 (germline): SGHKS, YYEKEE (reference sequence). There are 18 residues in the CDR3. Trimming removed 4 bases from V and 4 bases from J, with 23 bases in between. CDR3 sequence (DNA): TGTGCCAGCAGCCCTAACCCCCCCACAAGACAGATTAATGAAAAACTGTTTTTT. Translating it yields CASSPNPPTRQINEKLFF.

The chain links TRBV3-1 (or the pseudogene TRBV3-2) to TRBJ1-3; unclear D gene. CDR1 LGHDT and CDR2 YNNKEL come from the germline V gene (reference sequence). The CDR3 extends over 17 amino acids. V was shortened by 4 bases and J by 0 bases, with 16 bases between the two germline ends. CDR3 DNA: TGTGCCAGCAGCCCCCGGGATGGGGTAGGCTCTGGAAACACCATATATTTT. It yields the protein CASSPRDGVGSGNTIYF.

The V gene is TRBV6-5, the J gene TRBJ1-1; TRBD1 matches 7 bases. CDR1 and CDR2 from the germline V gene are MNHEY and SVGAGI. The V gene end was trimmed by 7 bases and the J gene end by 3 bases; junction bases not matched to a gene: 11. CDR3 length: 15 amino acids. The CDR3 sequence: CASTRRGLPDTEAFF. Here the CDR3 DNA reads TGTGCCAGCACTAGGAGGGGGCTTCCGGACACTGAAGCTTTCTTT.

The rearrangement links TRBV6-5 to TRBJ2-5; TRBD1 aligns across 8 bases. Germline trimming cut 2 bases from V and 7 bases from J; bases unmatched to any gene: 9. CDR1 is MNHEY and CDR2 is SVGAGI in the germline V gene. This CDR3 has 15 residues. The CDR3 DNA reads as TGTGCCAGCAGTTACGGTCAGGGGGCCCAGGGGACCCAGTACTTC. This sequence encodes CASSYGQGAQGTQYF.

This clone was observed once. The V call is TRBV15, the J call TRBJ2-7, with D maybe TRBD1 (6 bases). The CDR3 is 15 amino acids. Germline CDR1 and CDR2: LNHNV and YYDKDF (reference sequence). V lost 8 bases and J lost 0, with 17 bases in between. CDR3: CATEADRQGSYEQYF. The DNA of the CDR3 is TGTGCCACCGAGGCCGACAGGCAGGGCTCCTACGAGCAGTACTTC.

The rearrangement uses TRBV5-1 and TRBJ1-1; D call uncertain. The germline CDR1 and CDR2 sequences are SGHRS and YFSETQ. CDR3 length: 13 amino acids. Trimming stripped 6 bases from V and 2 bases from J, with 11 bases between. The CDR3 bases are TGCGCCAGCAACGTGGCATTAAACACTGAAGCTTTCTTT. This sequence encodes CASNVALNTEAFF.

The genes are TRBV28 and TRBJ1-2, with D possibly matching TRBD1 (6 bases). Germline V gives CDR1 MDHEN, CDR2 SYDVKM. CDR3 length: 16 amino acids. V gave up 5 bases and J gave up 2 bases, with 18 bases separating them. CDR3 DNA sequence: TGTGCCAGCAGTCCTAAGACAGGACGGGGAAACTATGGCTACACCTTC. It codes for CASSPKTGRGNYGYTF.

The V gene is TRBV24-1, the J gene TRBJ1-3, with D uncertain. The CDR3 consists of 14 residues. V lost 6 bases and J lost 1, with 9 bases in between. Germline lookup yields CDR1 KGHDR and CDR2 SFDVKD. CDR3 sequence (DNA): TGTGCCACCAGTTTATCCGGGTCTGGAAACACCATATATTTT. Translating it yields CATSLSGSGNTIYF.

The chain links TRBV27 to TRBJ1-3; no clear D. Germline CDR1 and CDR2: MNHEY and SMNVEV (reference sequence). The CDR3 runs to 14 residues. Trimming cost V 5 bases and J 4 bases, with 12 bases left between them. Written as DNA, the CDR3 is TGTGCCAGCAGTGCCCTGAGTTCGGGAAACACCATATATTTT. Protein product: CASSALSSGNTIYF.

The chain uses TRBV4-1 and TRBJ2-5, with D unresolved. The CDR3 length is 15 residues. V lost 0 bases, J lost 2 bases, and 10 bases lay in between. Germline CDR1 and CDR2: MGHRA and YSYEKL. The CDR3 DNA reads as TGCGCCAGCAGCCAAGATCCTAACTATCAAGAGACCCAGTACTTC. Encoded protein: CASSQDPNYQETQYF.

The rearrangement links TRBV28 to TRBJ2-1; 8 positions agree with TRBD1. Losses at the gene ends were 5 bases for V and 9 bases for J; bases not matched to a gene: 6. Germline V lookup: CDR1 MDHEN, CDR2 SYDVKM. This CDR3 is 13 amino acids long. This chain's CDR3 is CASSPGQVGEQFF. The DNA for the CDR3 is TGTGCCAGCAGTCCGGGACAGGTCGGTGAGCAGTTCTTC.

The J gene is TRBJ2-1, the V gene TRBV9; 11 bases fit TRBD2. The CDR3 is 17 amino acids. The ends lost 0 bases at V and 4 bases at J; junction bases unmatched: 6. Germline assignment: CDR1 SGDLS and CDR2 YYNGEE. The CDR3 coding sequence is TGTGCCAGCAGCGTAGTTCTAGCGGGAGGTCGGTACAATGAGCAGTTCTTC. Translated, it gives CASSVVLAGGRYNEQFF.

In this sample, this clone turned up a few times. The rearrangement links TRBV7-8 to TRBJ2-2; TRBD2 matches at 13 bases. The CDR3 is 15 amino acids. J gave up 5 bases and V 5 bases, and 2 bases lay outside the gene matches. Germline V lookup: CDR1 SGHVS, CDR2 FQNEAQ. The CDR3 loop reads CASSLGLAGTGELFF. The CDR3 DNA reads TGTGCCAGCAGCCTGGGACTAGCGGGGACCGGGGAGCTGTTTTTT.

J is TRBJ1-1 and V is TRBV30; D remains unclear. Germline loops: CDR1 GTSNPN, CDR2 SVGIG (reference sequence). This CDR3 contains 15 residues. V shed 0 bases and J shed 0 bases, with 11 bases lying between them. The DNA of the CDR3 is TGTGCCTGGAGTGTACCTCGGTTTATGAACACTGAAGCTTTCTTT. Translated: CAWSVPRFMNTEAFF.

The CDR3 DNA reads as TGTGCCAGCAGTTACTCAAAGGGGGCGGACACTGAAGCTTTCTTT. The encoded protein is CASSYSKGADTEAFF. The V and J genes are TRBV6-5 and TRBJ1-1; 7 bases are a match to TRBD1. V trimming: 0 bases; J trimming: 3 bases; junction bases outside the gene matches: 4. This CDR3 has 15 residues. Germline lookup yields CDR1 MNHEY and CDR2 SVGAGI.

This chain joins TRBV6-6 and TRBJ1-2, with D maybe TRBD1 (5 bases). The CDR3 contains 15 residues. Germline V CDR1 and CDR2: MNHNY, SVGAGI (reference sequence). V was clipped by 0 bases and J by 8 bases, with 16 bases between them. The CDR3 bases are TGTGCCAGCAGTTACTCGAAACAACAGGTCGGAGGCTACACCTTC. This sequence encodes CASSYSKQQVGGYTF.

This clone was detected only once. The J gene is TRBJ1-1, the V gene TRBV9; 7 nucleotides align to TRBD1. After removal of 2 bases from V and 3 bases from J, the junction contained 4 bases not matched to a gene. The length of the CDR3 is 14 residues. The V gene's germline CDR1 is SGDLS and CDR2 YYNGEE. CDR3 residues: CASSVTGQYTEAFF. CDR3 coding DNA: TGTGCCAGCAGCGTGACGGGACAGTACACTGAAGCTTTCTTT.

The rearrangement uses TRBV7-6 and TRBJ2-1; 8 bases fit TRBD1. This CDR3 has 16 amino acids. Germline lookup yields CDR1 SGHVS and CDR2 FNYEAQ. V lost 1 base and J lost 0; bases outside the gene matches: 2. The CDR3 region is CASSLDTGGSYNEQFF. CDR3 DNA: TGTGCCAGCAGCTTAGATACAGGGGGCTCCTACAATGAGCAGTTCTTC. The full variable domain, with the rest looked up from reference TRBV7-6 and TRBJ2-1, is GAGVSQSPRYKVTKRGQDVALRCDPISGHVSLYWYRQALGQGPEFLTYFNYEAQQDKSGLPNDRFSAERPEGSISTLTIQRTEQRDSAMYRCASSLDTGGSYNEQFFGPGTRLTVL.

J is TRBJ1-2 and V is TRBV4-2; D uncertain. The V gene lost 1 base and the J gene lost 4 bases, with 13 bases spanning the gap. CDR1 is LGHNA, CDR2 YNFKEQ, per germline. CDR3 length equals 15 residues. The CDR3 region is CASSQGGTGAYGYTF. CDR3 DNA: TGTGCCAGCAGCCAAGGAGGTACGGGAGCCTATGGCTACACCTTC.

The gene calls are TRBV5-6 and TRBJ2-7, with 8 bases lining up with TRBD1. The germline CDR1 and CDR2 sequences are SGHDT and YYEEEE. The CDR3 consists of 18 residues. V trimming: 5 bases; J trimming: 3 bases; junction bases outside the gene matches: 19. The CDR3 sequence is CASSSNLIRDRTHYEQYF. The CDR3 DNA follows: TGTGCCAGCAGTTCCAACCTTATTCGGGACAGGACCCACTACGAGCAGTACTTC.

The chain carries TRBV4-2 and TRBJ2-3; D is ambiguous. V was shortened by 5 bases and J by 1 base, with 7 bases between the two germline ends. This CDR3 region has 13 residues. Germline V gives CDR1 LGHNA, CDR2 YNFKEQ. This CDR3 is CASSTAGTDTQYF. CDR3 DNA sequence: TGTGCCAGCAGCACTGCTGGCACAGATACGCAGTATTTT.